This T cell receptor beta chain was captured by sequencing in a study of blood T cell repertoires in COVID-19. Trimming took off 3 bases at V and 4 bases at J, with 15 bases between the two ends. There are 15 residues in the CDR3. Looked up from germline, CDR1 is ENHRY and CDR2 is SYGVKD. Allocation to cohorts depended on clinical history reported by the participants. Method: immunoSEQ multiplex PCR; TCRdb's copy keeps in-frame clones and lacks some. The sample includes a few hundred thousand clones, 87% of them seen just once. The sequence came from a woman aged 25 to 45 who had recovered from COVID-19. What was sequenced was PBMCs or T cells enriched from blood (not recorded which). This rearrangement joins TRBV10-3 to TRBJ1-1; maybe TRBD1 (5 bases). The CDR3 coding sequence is TGTGCCATCAGTGACACCCAGGGAAGGGGCACTGAAGCTTTCTTT. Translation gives CAISDTQGRGTEAFF.